Listed here are 30 T cell receptor beta chains from one sample, sequenced in a study of early stage breast cancer tumors. Data came from immunoSEQ multiplex PCR; TCRdb stores just in-frame clones and leaves some out. In the table there are 9,500 to 12,000 clones, under 85% of which are singletons. The source material was breast tumor tissue. These receptors were taken from a person aged 70 to 85 with breast cancer.

The gene calls are TRBV19 and TRBJ2-1; 10 bases match TRBD2. Germline CDR1 and CDR2: LNHDA and SQIVND (reference sequence). J gave up 2 bases and V 5 bases, and 3 bases lay outside the gene matches. This CDR3 spans 15 amino acids. For the CDR3, the DNA is TGTGCCAGTAGTGACCTAGCGGGAGCCTACAATGAGCAGTTCTTC. Translated, it gives CASSDLAGAYNEQFF.

V usage is TRBV25-1 and J usage is TRBJ2-2; TRBD1 matches 7 bases. The V and J ends lost 6 bases and 0 bases, in that order; junction bases with no gene match: 4. The V gene's germline CDR1 is MGHDK and CDR2 SYGVNS. CDR3 length equals 15 residues. The CDR3 loop reads CASRETGTNTGELFF. Here the CDR3 DNA reads TGTGCCAGCAGAGAGACAGGGACGAACACCGGGGAGCTGTTTTTT.

This clone was detected a few times. The V and J genes are TRBV7-3 and TRBJ2-3; 9 bases line up with TRBD1. Germline lookup yields CDR1 SGHTA and CDR2 FQGTGA. The CDR3 loop spans 17 amino acids. V lost 5 bases to trimming and J lost 0 bases; unmatched junction nucleotides: 9. CDR3 amino acids: CASSGLTGTGSTDTQYF. DNA for the CDR3: TGTGCCAGCAGCGGATTGACCGGGACAGGGAGCACAGATACGCAGTATTTT.

This clone is labeled medium-sized (0.01 to 0.1%). The chain is built from TRBV5-1 and TRBJ1-2, with 7 positions matching TRBD1. The CDR3 sequence is 16 residues long. Germline CDR1 and CDR2: SGHRS and YFSETQ. The trim removed 4 bases at V and 0 bases at J, leaving 9 bases unmatched. CDR3: CASSPQTGVANYGYTF. The CDR3 DNA is TGCGCCAGCAGCCCTCAAACAGGGGTAGCTAACTATGGCTACACCTTC.

This clone was detected once. This chain joins TRBV25-1 and TRBJ1-3; 7 bases agree with TRBD1. The CDR3 spans 13 residues. Germline-derived CDR1 and CDR2 are MGHDK and SYGVNS. With V trimmed by 4 bases and J by 4 bases, 1 base remained unmatched. CDR3 region: CASSVQGGNTIYF. Written as DNA, the CDR3 is TGTGCCAGCAGTGTACAGGGGGGAAACACCATATATTTT.

V usage is TRBV12-5 and J usage is TRBJ2-1; 11 positions match TRBD2. CDR3 length equals 15 residues. With 7 bases clipped from V and 6 bases from J, the junction kept 8 bases outside the gene matches. Germline CDR1 reads LGHNT; CDR2 reads FRNRAP. This chain's CDR3 is CASAGSGGAFNEQFF. The CDR3 nucleotides are TGTGCTAGTGCCGGTAGCGGGGGGGCCTTCAATGAGCAGTTCTTC.

This chain links TRBV6-6 with TRBJ1-3; 8 bases map to TRBD1. CDR3 length: 15 amino acids. Germline V gene sequence: CDR1 MNHNY, CDR2 SVGAGI (reference sequence). J was trimmed by 8 bases and V by 2 bases; bases with no gene match: 8. CDR3 nucleotide sequence: TGTGCCAGCAGTTACCTCGCAGGGGGCAGTGACACCATATATTTT. This codes for CASSYLAGGSDTIYF.

The chain employs TRBV9 and TRBJ2-2; D unresolved. V was pared by 1 base and J by 2 bases, with 12 bases between. The CDR3 has 16 residues. CDR1 SGDLS and CDR2 YYNGEE come from the germline V gene. CDR3 DNA: TGTGCCAGCAGCGTAAACGTCCTACCTAACACCGGGGAGCTGTTTTTT. Protein sequence: CASSVNVLPNTGELFF.

The rearrangement joins TRBV11-2 to TRBJ2-7, with TRBD2 matching 7 bases. The CDR3 has 14 amino acids. Germline V gene lookup returns CDR1 SGHAT and CDR2 FQNNGV. V dropped 1 base and J dropped 6; count of bases not matched to a gene: 6. In nucleotides, the CDR3 is TGTGCCAGCAGCTTAGGGGGAGGGGTCGGCGAGCAGTACTTC. Encoded protein: CASSLGGGVGEQYF.

Notes on this clone: One junction end disagrees with the germline gene, perhaps due to a read error. V usage is TRBV7-7 and J usage is TRBJ2-1, with 8 bases fitting TRBD2. CDR1 and CDR2 from the germline V gene are SSHAT and FNYEAQ (reference sequence). This CDR3 comprises 16 residues. The CDR3 coding sequence is TGTGCTAGCAGCCCCCTTTCGGGAGGGGCAAACAATGAGCAGTTCTTC. Its protein product is CASSPLSGGANNEQFF.

The rearrangement joins TRBV18 to TRBJ1-2; a weak D match, TRBD1 (5 bases). This CDR3 contains 15 residues. The V gene's germline CDR1 is KGHSH and CDR2 LQKENI. Deletions cut 3 bases from V and 1 base from J, with 12 bases between. The CDR3 is CASSPGAIDNYGYTF. CDR3 coding DNA: TGTGCCAGCTCACCTGGGGCCATAGATAACTATGGCTACACCTTC.

This clone has more than one count but fewer than ten. The chain links TRBV6-6 to TRBJ2-7, with 9 bases that match TRBD2. The CDR3 is made up of 16 amino acids. Germline V gene lookup returns CDR1 MNHNY and CDR2 SVGAGI (reference sequence). Trimming took 2 bases from V and 4 from J; bases not matched to a gene: 9. The CDR3 DNA sequence: TGTGCCAGCAGTTACGACCATAGCGGGGGACCTTACGAGCAGTACTTC. Protein: CASSYDHSGGPYEQYF.

The rearrangement joins TRBV4-2 to TRBJ2-7, with a tentative D call TRBD1 (6 bases). The length of the CDR3 is 14 residues. The V gene's germline CDR1 is LGHNA and CDR2 YNFKEQ. The V gene lost 4 bases and the J gene lost 5 bases, with 15 bases spanning the gap. Written as DNA, the CDR3 is TGTGCCAGCAGCCGATCACAGGGATTGGACGAGCAGTACTTC. It specifies CASSRSQGLDEQYF.

This clone qualifies as medium-sized. The V and J genes are TRBV30 and TRBJ1-5; weak D call: TRBD1 (5 bases). The V end was cut by 0 bases, the J end by 2 bases, with 11 bases between. The CDR3 contains 15 residues. Germline V gene lookup returns CDR1 GTSNPN and CDR2 SVGIG (reference sequence). CDR3 sequence: CAWSVHGGGNQPQHF. Written as DNA, the CDR3 is TGTGCCTGGAGTGTACACGGGGGAGGCAATCAGCCCCAGCATTTT.

The V and J genes are TRBV7-9 and TRBJ1-4; D is undetermined. With 5 bases removed from V and 4 bases from J, the gap between germline ends came to 17 bases. This CDR3 is 16 amino acids long. CDR1 is SEHNR, CDR2 FQNEAQ, per germline (reference sequence). The CDR3 here is CASSVTFDGGNEKLFF. The CDR3 DNA follows: TGTGCCAGCAGCGTAACCTTCGACGGCGGTAATGAAAAACTGTTTTTT. The full variable domain, in which reference TRBV7-9 and TRBJ1-4 provide the parts outside the CDR3, is DTGVSQNPRHKITKRGQNVTFRCDPISEHNRLYWYRQTLGQGPEFLTYFQNEAQLEKSRLLSDRFSAERPKGSFSTLEIQRTEQGDSAMYLCASSVTFDGGNEKLFFGSGTQLSVL.

The chain couples TRBV5-1 to TRBJ2-7, with a possible D match to TRBD2 (5 bases). Germline V gives CDR1 SGHRS, CDR2 YFSETQ. The ends were cut back, 4 bases at V and 4 bases at J, with 18 bases in the middle. This CDR3 comprises 15 residues. CDR3 residues: CASSLGPTPGYEQYF. The CDR3 DNA sequence: TGCGCCAGCAGCCTTGGACCGACTCCGGGGTACGAGCAGTACTTC.

The genes are TRBV9 and TRBJ1-6, with 7 bases aligning to TRBD1. The V gene end was trimmed by 4 bases and the J gene end by 7 bases; junction bases not matched to a gene: 11. CDR1 and CDR2 from the germline V gene are SGDLS and YYNGEE. CDR3 length: 16 amino acids. CDR3 in amino acids: CASSSTFQGGNSPLHF. The CDR3, as DNA: TGTGCCAGCAGCTCCACTTTCCAGGGGGGCAATTCACCCCTCCACTTT.

As regards this clone: An end of the junction does not agree with germline; a read error may underlie this. The J gene is TRBJ2-7, the V gene TRBV7-7; 10 bases map to TRBD2. The CDR3 sequence is 14 residues long. Germline V CDR1 and CDR2: SSHAT, FNYEAQ (reference sequence). DNA for the CDR3: TGTGCTAGCACATTGTGTCTAGCGGGAGTAACGCAGTACTTC. Translated: CASTLCLAGVTQYF.

J is TRBJ2-3 and V is TRBV6-5; 10 bases are shared with TRBD2. CDR3 size: 15 residues. Trimming took 2 bases from V and 6 from J; bases not matched to a gene: 5. Germline-derived CDR1 and CDR2 are MNHEY and SVGAGI. The CDR3, as DNA: TGTGCCAGCAGTTACAGGACTAGCGGACATGATACGCAGTATTTT. It is translated as CASSYRTSGHDTQYF.

This sequence joins TRBV7-2 and TRBJ2-1; a possible D gene is TRBD2 (7 bases). Trimming cost V 3 bases and J 4 bases, with 13 bases left between them. The CDR3 contains 15 residues. Germline values: CDR1 SGHTA, CDR2 FQGNSA. CDR3 sequence reads: CASSFGGALYNEQFF. DNA for the CDR3: TGTGCCAGCAGCTTTGGGGGGGCCTTATACAATGAGCAGTTCTTC.

V and J are TRBV28 and TRBJ1-2; D perhaps matches TRBD1 (6 bases). The CDR3 contains 14 residues. Trimming took 6 bases from V and 7 from J, leaving 18 bases between them. Germline CDR1 is MDHEN and CDR2 is SYDVKM. The CDR3 DNA is TGTGCCAGCAGCCAGGCGGGGGCTGTTCGTGGCTACACCTTC. It encodes CASSQAGAVRGYTF.

This sequence joins TRBV9 and TRBJ2-1; 7 positions match TRBD2. CDR3 length: 15 residues. The germline V gene encodes CDR1 SGDLS and CDR2 YYNGEE. V gave up 4 bases and J gave up 4 bases; unmatched junction bases: 8. CDR3 sequence (DNA): TGTGCCAGCAGCCCCCGACTAGCTAATTACAATGAGCAGTTCTTC. Residues: CASSPRLANYNEQFF.

This clone occurred a few times. The V gene is TRBV9, the J gene TRBJ1-1; 10 bases are shared with TRBD1. J gave up 7 bases and V 4 bases, and 10 bases lay outside the gene matches. CDR3 length: 15 amino acids. The germline CDR1 and CDR2 sequences are SGDLS and YYNGEE. The CDR3 reads CASSPDRGSYSEAFF. The CDR3 bases are TGTGCCAGCAGCCCGGACAGGGGGTCTTACAGTGAAGCTTTCTTT.

This rearrangement joins TRBV7-9 to TRBJ1-6, with TRBD1 matching over 7 bases. J was trimmed by 4 bases and V by 1 base; bases with no gene match: 13. The germline V gene encodes CDR1 SEHNR and CDR2 FQNEAQ (reference sequence). CDR3 length equals 19 residues. CDR3 in amino acids: CASSLESGQRNFYNSPLHF. The DNA of the CDR3 is TGTGCCAGCAGCTTAGAGTCGGGACAGCGAAATTTTTATAATTCACCCCTCCACTTT.

The chain recombines TRBV4-3 with TRBJ1-1, with D maybe TRBD1 (5 bases). The V end lost 0 bases, the J end lost 4 bases, and 12 bases lay between the germline ends. The length of the CDR3 is 15 residues. Germline lookup yields CDR1 LGHNA and CDR2 YSLEER. As DNA, the CDR3 is TGCGCCAGCAGCCAAGATCACAGGTTGGGCACTGAAGCTTTCTTT. Its translation: CASSQDHRLGTEAFF.

The V and J genes are TRBV7-2 and TRBJ1-5; D is undetermined. In germline, CDR1 is SGHTA, CDR2 FQGNSA. There are 12 residues in the CDR3. Trimming cost V 5 bases and J 3 bases, with 5 bases left between them. CDR3 residues: CASSINNQPQHF. DNA of the CDR3: TGTGCCAGCAGCATCAACAATCAGCCCCAGCATTTT.

The chain joins TRBV6-6 to TRBJ2-3; TRBD2 might be the D (6 bases). The CDR3 runs 14 residues. V gave up 5 bases and J gave up 4 bases, with 13 bases separating them. The germline V gene encodes CDR1 MNHNY and CDR2 SVGAGI (reference sequence). The CDR3 bases are TGTGCCAGCAGTGCAACTAGCAGGGCAGATACGCAGTATTTT. This gives the protein CASSATSRADTQYF.

This clone was seen more than once but under ten times. The chain joins TRBV6-1 to TRBJ2-7; TRBD1 aligns across 12 bases. CDR1 is MNHNS, CDR2 SASEGT, per germline. The length of the CDR3 is 17 residues. After removal of 2 bases from V and 4 bases from J, the junction contained 9 bases not matched to a gene. The CDR3 spells CASSERTPGQGAYEQYF. The CDR3 nucleotides are TGTGCCAGCAGTGAAAGGACTCCGGGACAGGGGGCTTACGAGCAGTACTTC.

This clone was counted once. The J gene is TRBJ2-1, the V gene TRBV29-1; TRBD2 aligns across 8 bases. Germline V lookup: CDR1 SQVTM, CDR2 ANQGSEA. The V gene end was trimmed by 3 bases and the J gene end by 6 bases; junction bases not matched to a gene: 10. The CDR3 runs to 15 residues. CDR3 sequence reads: CSVDRGGPRGNEQFF. The CDR3 DNA is TGCAGCGTTGATCGCGGGGGGCCCAGAGGCAATGAGCAGTTCTTC.

This clone was seen a handful of times. V and J are TRBV19 and TRBJ1-2; TRBD1 matches 7 bases. With V trimmed by 3 bases and J by 0 bases, 7 bases remained unmatched. The germline V gene encodes CDR1 LNHDA and CDR2 SQIVND (reference sequence). The CDR3 sequence is 16 residues long. CDR3 nucleotides: TGTGCCAGTAGTATCATAGGGACAGCTGCTAACTATGGCTACACCTTC. Its translation: CASSIIGTAANYGYTF.